The 24 T cell receptor beta chains below all came from one sample that was sequenced in a study of identical twins. MiXCR was run by TCRdb on the 5' RACE reads, yielding one entry per CDR3 protein. The data show around 370,000 distinct CDR3 sequences, with 7% to 9.5% seen just once and roughly 9% held by the top ten. The specimen sequenced was naive T cells sorted from blood. The origin of the receptors is a woman aged 50 to 60 in good health.

This rearrangement joins TRBV20-1 to TRBJ2-2, with 10 bases aligning to TRBD1. V gave up 3 bases and J gave up 6 bases; unmatched junction bases: 7. The CDR3 runs to 15 residues. Germline V gives CDR1 DFQATT, CDR2 SNEGSKA (reference sequence). CDR3 in DNA: TGCAGTGCTAGTCGTGACAGGGGGCGCCCCGGGGAGCTGTTTTTT. It specifies CSASRDRGRPGELFF.

The chain has TRBV10-2 and TRBJ2-1; D is ambiguous. The CDR3 is 14 residues long. V lost 2 bases to trimming and J lost 0 bases, with 5 bases between them. Germline values: CDR1 WSHSY, CDR2 SAAADI. The CDR3 sequence: CASSEDASYNEQFF. CDR3 bases: TGCGCCAGCAGTGAGGACGCCTCCTACAATGAGCAGTTCTTC.

This clonotype was counted only a few times. The chain recombines TRBV29-1 with TRBJ2-1; D gene uncertain. CDR1 is SQVTM, CDR2 ANQGSEA, per germline. V lost 2 bases and J lost 11, with 13 bases in between. The length of the CDR3 is 12 residues. CDR3 coding DNA: TGCAGCGTTGAAATCGGCTTTCCCCAGCAGTTCTTC. Translation gives CSVEIGFPQQFF.

The chain links TRBV29-1 to TRBJ2-7, with D possibly being TRBD1 (6 bases). CDR3 length: 12 residues. Per germline, CDR1 SQVTM and CDR2 ANQGSEA. Trimming pared 4 bases from V and 2 bases from J, leaving 9 bases between. The CDR3, as DNA: TGCAGCGTTGGAGGGGGAACCTACGAGCAGTACTTC. It yields the protein CSVGGGTYEQYF.

The rearrangement uses TRBV7-9 and TRBJ2-7; D perhaps matches TRBD1 (6 bases). The CDR3 runs to 15 residues. Germline CDR1 and CDR2: SEHNR and FQNEAQ (reference sequence). V was clipped by 0 bases and J by 0 bases, with 9 bases between them. CDR3 coding DNA: TGTGCCAGCAGCTTAGCACAGGGTACCTCCTACGAGCAGTACTTC. This codes for CASSLAQGTSYEQYF.

As to this clonotype: This may come from a read error, since a much larger clone is one base off. V gene TRBV5-1 combines with J gene TRBJ2-1, with 10 bases lining up with TRBD2. Germline values: CDR1 SGHRS, CDR2 YFSETQ. The CDR3 has 14 residues. With 7 bases clipped from V and 7 bases from J, the junction kept 8 bases outside the gene matches. The CDR3 spells CASGTSGTLNEQFF. In DNA form, the CDR3 reads TGCGCCAGCGGAACTAGCGGGACGTTAAATGAGCAGTTCTTC.

This clonotype has just a few counts. The chain has TRBV15 and TRBJ2-7; weak D call: TRBD2 (6 bases). The CDR3 extends over 13 amino acids. V lost 6 bases and J lost 4, with 13 bases in between. The germline gives CDR1 LNHNV, CDR2 YYDKDF (reference sequence). The CDR3 DNA sequence: TGTGCCACCAGTACCGGGAGTAGTTACGAGCAGTACTTC. This codes for CATSTGSSYEQYF.

The V and J genes are TRBV12-3 or TRBV12-4 and TRBJ2-5; D may be TRBD1 or TRBD2 (5 bases each). This CDR3 is built from 13 residues. V lost 6 bases and J lost 2, with 10 bases in between. CDR3 amino acids: CASRTGPQETQYF. The CDR3 nucleotides read TGTGCCAGCAGGACGGGACCTCAAGAGACCCAGTACTTC.

The table lists this clonotype with a few counts. The rearrangement links TRBV20-1 to TRBJ2-7, with D tentatively TRBD2 (5 bases). The germline V gene encodes CDR1 DFQATT and CDR2 SNEGSKA (reference sequence). The CDR3 sequence is 13 residues long. V was trimmed by 0 bases and J by 6 bases, leaving 12 bases between them. The CDR3 nucleotides read TGCAGTGCTAGAGATACGGGATTGGGCGAGCAGTACTTC. It translates to CSARDTGLGEQYF.

The chain joins TRBV30 to TRBJ2-1; D is undetermined. Trimming took off 4 bases at V and 4 bases at J, with 5 bases between the two ends. Germline values: CDR1 GTSNPN, CDR2 SVGIG (reference sequence). The CDR3 is 11 residues long. The CDR3 bases are TGTGCCTGGACTCTATACAATGAGCAGTTCTTC. Its protein is CAWTLYNEQFF.

The J gene is TRBJ2-3, the V gene TRBV7-9; 8 bases map to TRBD2. The CDR3 has 15 residues. Germline trimming cut 5 bases from V and 4 bases from J; bases unmatched to any gene: 8. CDR1 is SEHNR and CDR2 is FQNEAQ in the germline V gene (reference sequence). CDR3 residues: CASSEPSGRPDTQYF. The CDR3 DNA is TGTGCCAGCAGCGAACCTAGCGGGCGCCCAGATACGCAGTATTTT.

This clonotype was detected many times. The V call is TRBV12-5, the J call TRBJ2-1; 10 positions match TRBD2. Germline CDR1 is LGHNT and CDR2 is FRNRAP. The V and J ends lost 0 bases and 8 bases, in that order; junction bases with no gene match: 10. This CDR3 comprises 17 residues. The CDR3 sequence is CASGLVGLAGAEYEQFF. DNA of the CDR3: TGTGCTAGTGGTTTGGTAGGGCTAGCGGGAGCTGAATATGAGCAGTTCTTC.

This clonotype showed up many times. The DNA for the CDR3 is TGCAGCGCCAACAAAGACAGGCCGAACACTGAAGCTTTCTTT. Its protein is CSANKDRPNTEAFF. The genes are TRBV29-1 and TRBJ1-1; TRBD1 is a possible D gene (6 bases). V gave up 7 bases and J gave up 1 base, with 16 bases separating them. This CDR3 comprises 14 residues. Germline CDR1 is SQVTM and CDR2 is ANQGSEA.

The J gene is TRBJ2-1, the V gene TRBV7-9; perhaps D is TRBD1 or TRBD2 (5 bases each). The CDR3 contains 16 residues. The germline gives CDR1 SEHNR, CDR2 FQNEAQ (reference sequence). Trimming stripped 3 bases from V and 7 bases from J, with 19 bases between. CDR3 nucleotides: TGTGCCAGCAGCTTTAATCCGGGGCGGAGGAGGAATGAGCAGTTCTTC. Protein sequence: CASSFNPGRRRNEQFF.

Only a few counts were recorded for this clonotype. The gene calls are TRBV9 and TRBJ1-1; D uncertain. In germline, CDR1 is SGDLS, CDR2 YYNGEE. CDR3 length: 18 residues. V gave up 2 bases and J gave up 0 bases, with 20 bases separating them. The CDR3 bases are TGTGCCAGCAGCGTTCATTCACGAGAAAGCGGTATGAACACTGAAGCTTTCTTT. This translates into CASSVHSRESGMNTEAFF.

This clonotype was found a few times. The chain couples TRBV4-1 to TRBJ2-7; D is uncertain. Trimming took off 2 bases at V and 7 bases at J, with 12 bases between the two ends. The germline CDR1 and CDR2 sequences are MGHRA and YSYEKL. This CDR3 is built from 13 residues. The CDR3 spells CASSQSGLGEQYF. The CDR3 nucleotides read TGCGCCAGCAGCCAATCAGGATTAGGGGAGCAGTACTTC.

The table lists this clonotype with a few counts. The CDR3 reads CASSLRRVKDTGELFF. Here the CDR3 DNA reads TGTGCCAGCAGCTTACGCAGGGTGAAGGACACCGGGGAGCTGTTTTTT. The chain joins TRBV7-9 to TRBJ2-2, with D possibly being TRBD1 (5 bases). Germline lookup yields CDR1 SEHNR and CDR2 FQNEAQ (reference sequence). Trimming stripped 2 bases from V and 3 bases from J, with 13 bases between. The CDR3 runs 16 residues.

The J gene is TRBJ2-3, the V gene TRBV11-2; D is undetermined. The CDR3 sequence is 16 residues long. Germline V gives CDR1 SGHAT, CDR2 FQNNGV. V shed 5 bases and J shed 2 bases, with 17 bases lying between them. This CDR3 reads CASSRVSGPYTDTQYF. CDR3 nucleotide sequence: TGTGCCAGCAGCCGAGTTTCGGGTCCTTACACAGATACGCAGTATTTT.

This clonotype was recorded many times. The V gene is TRBV12-3 or TRBV12-4, the J gene TRBJ2-7, with 15 bases fitting TRBD2. The CDR3 is 16 residues long. Trimming at V came to 6 bases and at J to 2 bases, leaving 5 bases not matched to a gene. CDR3 sequence reads: CASSPGTSGGTYEQYF. CDR3 nucleotides: TGTGCCAGCAGCCCCGGGACTAGCGGGGGGACCTACGAGCAGTACTTC.

This rearrangement joins TRBV27 to TRBJ1-4; no definite D call. The V end was cut by 7 bases, the J end by 5 bases, with 14 bases between. This CDR3 is built from 14 residues. Germline CDR1 and CDR2: MNHEY and SMNVEV (reference sequence). The CDR3 region has the DNA TGTGCCAGCACCTCCCCCGGGAAGAATGAAAAACTGTTTTTT. Residues: CASTSPGKNEKLFF.

The table lists this clonotype with many counts. The V gene is TRBV11-2, the J gene TRBJ2-3; D gene uncertain. CDR3 length equals 13 residues. Germline V gives CDR1 SGHAT, CDR2 FQNNGV. The V end was cut by 3 bases, the J end by 6 bases, with 10 bases between. The CDR3 region has the DNA TGTGCCAGCAGCTTGGATACAAGGGATACGCAGTATTTT. Residues: CASSLDTRDTQYF.

This clonotype was seen more than once but under ten times. CDR3 protein: CASRILAGDYEQYF. As DNA, the CDR3 is TGTGCCAGCAGGATACTAGCGGGAGACTACGAGCAGTACTTC. V is TRBV27 and J is TRBJ2-7; 11 bases map to TRBD2. J lost 3 bases, V lost 6 bases, and 4 bases had no gene match. The CDR3 contains 14 residues. Germline CDR1 MNHEY, CDR2 SMNVEV (reference sequence).

This clonotype turned up a few times. J is TRBJ2-5 and V is TRBV29-1; TRBD1 is a possible D gene (6 bases). The CDR3 contains 14 residues. Germline CDR1 reads SQVTM; CDR2 reads ANQGSEA. V was shortened by 1 base and J by 5 bases, with 14 bases between the two germline ends. The chain's CDR3 is CSVEVAGALETQYF. CDR3 in DNA: TGCAGCGTTGAAGTGGCAGGGGCTTTGGAGACCCAGTACTTC.

At least ten counts were recorded for this clonotype. The V call is TRBV29-1, the J call TRBJ2-4; tentatively, D is TRBD1 (6 bases). Germline V CDR1 and CDR2: SQVTM, ANQGSEA. V was shortened by 7 bases and J by 0 bases, with 16 bases between the two germline ends. The CDR3 spans 15 residues. CDR3 in DNA: TGCAGCGCTCAAAGGGGGAATCTAGCCAAAAACATTCAGTACTTC. This translates into CSAQRGNLAKNIQYF.